One T cell receptor (beta chain) is described in this entry. Molecular barcoding with unique molecular identifiers was used for the TCRbeta library. TCRdb reprocessed the PCR reads via MiXCR and lists one record per CDR3 protein. The sample shows around 530,000 distinct CDR3 sequences, 32% of them seen only once. This record belongs to a study of T-cell reconstitution after alpha-beta-depleted transplantation in children. The CDR3 is 15 amino acids. Germline-derived CDR1 and CDR2 are KGHSH and LQKENI. Between the trimmed V and J ends, which lost 4 bases and 1 base, there was a span of 13 bases. The sequence was obtained from a human donor who donated a stem cell graft to a child with aplastic anemia. The input for sequencing was PBMCs from the stem cell graft donor, taken from the stem cell graft. The chain employs TRBV18 and TRBJ1-1, with D unresolved. DNA of the CDR3: TGTGCCAGCTCACGGGCGGGTCCTCCGAACACTGAAGCTTTCTTT. Its translation: CASSRAGPPNTEAFF.